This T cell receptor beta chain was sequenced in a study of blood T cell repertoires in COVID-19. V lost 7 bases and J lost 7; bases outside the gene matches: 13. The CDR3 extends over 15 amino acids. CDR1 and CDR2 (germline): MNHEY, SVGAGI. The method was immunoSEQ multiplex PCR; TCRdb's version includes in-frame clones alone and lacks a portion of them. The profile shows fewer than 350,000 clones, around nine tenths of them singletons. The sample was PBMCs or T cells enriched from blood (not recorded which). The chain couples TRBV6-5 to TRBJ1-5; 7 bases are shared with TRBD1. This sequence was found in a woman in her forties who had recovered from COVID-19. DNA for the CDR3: TGTGCCAGCACCCAAAGACAGGGTCCAGGGCAGCCCCAGCATTTT. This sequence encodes CASTQRQGPGQPQHF.